This T cell receptor beta chain was captured in a study of blood T cells in healthy people across ages. The study, taken as a whole, reports: As age increased, TCR beta diversity per million T cells fell in a roughly linear fashion.

In its sample, this clonotype was seen a few times. Its target is not known. A J-beta primer mix and a sample-barcoded 5' primer were used in a second PCR of about 6 to 12 cycles. The authors tagged each cDNA molecule using a template-switch adaptor with 12 random nucleotides. TCRdb re-called the 5' RACE reads with MiXCR, one entry per CDR3 protein. Here the sample spans some 1.7 million distinct CDR3 sequences, approximately 28% being singletons. Ranging in age from about 6 to 95, the donors were healthy Caucasian individuals from Russia. The sample consisted of blood. The receptor's source is a woman between 25 and 40 years old in good health.

The CDR3 sequence is CASSQDVAASYNEQFF. The CDR3 region has the DNA TGCGCCAGCAGCCAAGACGTAGCGGCCTCCTACAATGAGCAGTTCTTC. This chain connects TRBV4-3 to TRBJ2-1; D might be TRBD2 (6 bases). The CDR3 is 16 residues long. Trimming took off 0 bases at V and 0 bases at J, with 9 bases between the two ends. Germline V gene lookup returns CDR1 LGHNA and CDR2 YSLEER.